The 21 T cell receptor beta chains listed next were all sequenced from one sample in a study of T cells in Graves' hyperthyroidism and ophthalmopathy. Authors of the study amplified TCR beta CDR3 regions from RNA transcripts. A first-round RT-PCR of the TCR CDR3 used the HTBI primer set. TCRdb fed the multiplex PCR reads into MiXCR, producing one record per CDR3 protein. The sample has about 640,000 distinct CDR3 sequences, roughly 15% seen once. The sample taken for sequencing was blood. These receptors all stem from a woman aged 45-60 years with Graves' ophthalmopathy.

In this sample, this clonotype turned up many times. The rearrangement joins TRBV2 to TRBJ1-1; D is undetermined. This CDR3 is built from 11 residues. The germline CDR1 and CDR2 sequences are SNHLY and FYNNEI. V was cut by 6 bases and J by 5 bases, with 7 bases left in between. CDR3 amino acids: CASRGRTEAFF. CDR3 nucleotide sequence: TGTGCCAGCAGGGGAAGGACTGAAGCTTTCTTT.

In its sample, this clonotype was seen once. CDR3 DNA sequence: TGTGCCAGCAGCCCGAAGGGGCTAGACACTGAAGCTTTCTTT. It specifies CASSPKGLDTEAFF. This rearrangement joins TRBV7-3 to TRBJ1-1; possible D gene TRBD1, 5 bases. CDR3 length equals 14 residues. The germline V gene has CDR1 SGHTA and CDR2 FQGTGA. Between the trimmed V and J ends, which lost 5 bases and 3 bases, there was a span of 13 bases.

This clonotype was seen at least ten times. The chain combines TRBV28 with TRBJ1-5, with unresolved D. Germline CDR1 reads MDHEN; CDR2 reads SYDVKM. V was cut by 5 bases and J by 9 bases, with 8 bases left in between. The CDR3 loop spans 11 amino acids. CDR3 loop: CASSTRRPQHF. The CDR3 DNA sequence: TGTGCCAGCAGTACCCGGAGGCCCCAGCATTTT.

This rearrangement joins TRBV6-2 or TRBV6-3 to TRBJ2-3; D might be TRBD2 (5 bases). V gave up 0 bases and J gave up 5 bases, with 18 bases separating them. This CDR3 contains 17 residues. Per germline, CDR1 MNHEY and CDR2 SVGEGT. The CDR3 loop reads CASSYSRSSRLQDTQYF. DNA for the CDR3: TGTGCCAGCAGTTACTCGAGGTCTAGCCGGCTTCAAGATACGCAGTATTTT.

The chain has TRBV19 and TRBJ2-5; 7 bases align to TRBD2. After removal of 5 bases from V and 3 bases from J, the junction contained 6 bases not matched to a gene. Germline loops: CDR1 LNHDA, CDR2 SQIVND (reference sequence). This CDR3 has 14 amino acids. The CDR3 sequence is CASSGLAVEETQYF. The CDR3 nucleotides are TGTGCCAGTAGTGGCCTAGCGGTAGAAGAGACCCAGTACTTC.

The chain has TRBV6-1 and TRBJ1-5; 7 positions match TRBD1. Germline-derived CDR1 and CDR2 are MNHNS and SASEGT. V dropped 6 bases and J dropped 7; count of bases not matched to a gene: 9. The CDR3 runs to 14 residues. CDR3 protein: CASSQESGGQPQHF. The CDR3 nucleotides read TGTGCCAGCAGCCAAGAGTCAGGGGGACAGCCCCAGCATTTT.

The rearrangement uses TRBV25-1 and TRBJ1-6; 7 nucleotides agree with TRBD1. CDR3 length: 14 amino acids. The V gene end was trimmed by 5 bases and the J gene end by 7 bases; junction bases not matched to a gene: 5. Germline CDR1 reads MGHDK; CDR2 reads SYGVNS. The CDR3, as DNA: TGTGCCAGCAGTAGTACAGGGGTAAATTCACCCCTCCACTTT. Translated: CASSSTGVNSPLHF.

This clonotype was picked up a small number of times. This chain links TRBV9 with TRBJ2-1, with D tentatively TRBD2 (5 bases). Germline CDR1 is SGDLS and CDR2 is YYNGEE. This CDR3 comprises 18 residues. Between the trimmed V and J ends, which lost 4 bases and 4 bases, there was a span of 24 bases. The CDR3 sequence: CASSSSKQSGQIYNEQFF. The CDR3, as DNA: TGTGCCAGCAGCTCCTCTAAGCAGAGCGGCCAAATTTACAATGAGCAGTTCTTC.

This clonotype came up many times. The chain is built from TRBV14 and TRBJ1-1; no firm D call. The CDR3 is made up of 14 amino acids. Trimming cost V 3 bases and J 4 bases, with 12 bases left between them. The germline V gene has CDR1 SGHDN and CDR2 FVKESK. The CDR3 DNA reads TGTGCCAGCAGCCAGGAAGGGAGGAGCACTGAAGCTTTCTTT. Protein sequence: CASSQEGRSTEAFF.

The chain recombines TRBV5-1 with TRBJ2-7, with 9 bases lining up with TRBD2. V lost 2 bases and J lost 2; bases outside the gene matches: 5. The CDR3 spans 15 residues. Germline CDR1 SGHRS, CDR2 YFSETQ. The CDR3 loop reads CASSFAGGIAYEQYF. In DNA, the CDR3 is TGCGCCAGCAGCTTCGCGGGAGGGATAGCCTACGAGCAGTACTTC.

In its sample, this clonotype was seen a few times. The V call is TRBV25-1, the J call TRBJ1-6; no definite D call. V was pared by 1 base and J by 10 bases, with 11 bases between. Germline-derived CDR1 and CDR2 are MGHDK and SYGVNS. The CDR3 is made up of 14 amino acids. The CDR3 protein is CASSESRSHSPLHF. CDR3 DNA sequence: TGTGCCAGCAGTGAATCCAGATCACACTCACCCCTCCACTTT. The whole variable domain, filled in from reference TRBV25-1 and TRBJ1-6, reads EADIYQTPRYLVIGTGKKITLECSQTMGHDKMYWYQQDPGMELHLIHYSYGVNSTEKGDLSSESTVSRIRTEHFPLTLESARPSHTSQYLCASSESRSHSPLHFGNGTRLTVT.

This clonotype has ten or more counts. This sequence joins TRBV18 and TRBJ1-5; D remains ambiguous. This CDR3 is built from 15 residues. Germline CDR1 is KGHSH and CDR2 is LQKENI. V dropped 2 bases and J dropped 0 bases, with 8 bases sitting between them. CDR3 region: CASSPLANSNQPQHF. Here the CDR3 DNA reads TGTGCCAGCTCACCATTGGCCAATAGCAATCAGCCCCAGCATTTT.

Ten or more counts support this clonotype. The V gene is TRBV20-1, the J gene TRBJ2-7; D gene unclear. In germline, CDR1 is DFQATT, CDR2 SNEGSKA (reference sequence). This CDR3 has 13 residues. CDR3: CSPKGLTSYEQYF. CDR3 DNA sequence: TGCAGCCCAAAGGGCCTAACTTCCTACGAGCAGTACTTC.

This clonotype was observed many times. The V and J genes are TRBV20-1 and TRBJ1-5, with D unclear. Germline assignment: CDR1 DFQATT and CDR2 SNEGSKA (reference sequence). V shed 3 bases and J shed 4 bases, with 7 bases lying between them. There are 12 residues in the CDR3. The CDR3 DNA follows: TGCAGTGCTAGGATAGGGAATCAGCCCCAGCATTTT. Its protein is CSARIGNQPQHF.

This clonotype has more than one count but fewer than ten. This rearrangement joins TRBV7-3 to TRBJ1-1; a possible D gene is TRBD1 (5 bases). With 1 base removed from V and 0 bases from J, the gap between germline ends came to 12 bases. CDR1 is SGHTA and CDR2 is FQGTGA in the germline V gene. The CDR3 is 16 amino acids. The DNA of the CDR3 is TGTGCCAGCAGCTTAATAAGGGGTCCAATGAACACTGAAGCTTTCTTT. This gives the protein CASSLIRGPMNTEAFF.

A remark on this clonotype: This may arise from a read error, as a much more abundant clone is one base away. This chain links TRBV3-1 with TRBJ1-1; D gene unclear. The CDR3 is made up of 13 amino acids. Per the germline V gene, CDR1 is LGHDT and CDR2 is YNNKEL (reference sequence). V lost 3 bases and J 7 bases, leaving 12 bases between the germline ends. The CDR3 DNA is TGTGCCAGCAGCCACGGGCTCAGTAATGAAGCTTTCTTT. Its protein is CASSHGLSNEAFF.

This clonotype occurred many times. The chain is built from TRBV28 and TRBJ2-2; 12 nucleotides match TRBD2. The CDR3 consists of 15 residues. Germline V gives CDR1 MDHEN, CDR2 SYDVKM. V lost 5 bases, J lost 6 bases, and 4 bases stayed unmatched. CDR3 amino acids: CASSVTSGRSGELFF. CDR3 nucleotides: TGTGCCAGCAGTGTGACTAGCGGGAGATCCGGGGAGCTGTTTTTT.

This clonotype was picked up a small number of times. The CDR3 loop reads CASSQESSGPNEQFF. Here the CDR3 DNA reads TGCGCCAGCAGCCAAGAGTCTAGCGGGCCCAATGAGCAGTTCTTC. The chain combines TRBV4-3 with TRBJ2-1, with 8 nucleotides matching TRBD2. From germline, CDR1 is LGHNA and CDR2 YSLEER. The CDR3 totals 15 residues. Losses at the gene ends were 0 bases for V and 6 bases for J; bases not matched to a gene: 4.

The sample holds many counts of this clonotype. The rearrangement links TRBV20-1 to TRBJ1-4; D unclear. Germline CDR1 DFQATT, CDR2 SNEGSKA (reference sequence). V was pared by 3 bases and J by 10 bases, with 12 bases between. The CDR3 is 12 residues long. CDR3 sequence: CSARDASVKLFF. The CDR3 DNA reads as TGCAGTGCTAGGGACGCGAGTGTAAAACTGTTTTTT.

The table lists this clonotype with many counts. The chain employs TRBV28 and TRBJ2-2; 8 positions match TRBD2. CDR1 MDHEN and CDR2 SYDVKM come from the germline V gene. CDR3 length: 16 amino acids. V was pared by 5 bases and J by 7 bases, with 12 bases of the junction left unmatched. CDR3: CASSGVWAGGNGELFF. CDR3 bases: TGTGCCAGCAGTGGGGTCTGGGCGGGAGGAAACGGGGAGCTGTTTTTT.

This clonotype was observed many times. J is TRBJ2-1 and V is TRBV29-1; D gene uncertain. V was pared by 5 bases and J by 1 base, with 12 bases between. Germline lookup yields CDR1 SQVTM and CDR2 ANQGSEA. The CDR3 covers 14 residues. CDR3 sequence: CSVHVGASYNEQFF. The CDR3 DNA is TGCAGCGTTCATGTGGGTGCGTCCTACAATGAGCAGTTCTTC.